These T cell receptor beta chains were read from a single sample in a study of blood T cell repertoires in COVID-19. Clones were read by immunoSEQ multiplex PCR, and TCRdb kept only the in-frame ones, dropping some. The sample shows approximately 80,000 clones, around 86% of them seen only once. The sample taken for sequencing was peripheral blood. The receptor set was obtained from a man aged 40-49 years with acute or convalescent COVID-19. The conserved cysteine and the conserved F or W are not part of the CDR3 here.

j_gene: TRBJ2-1; v_gene: TRBV2; CDR3aa: ARASGGAYNEQF
j_gene: TRBJ2-7; v_gene: TRBV7-9; CDR3aa: ASSPSGIDEQY
j_gene: TRBJ2-4; v_gene: TRBV7-2; CDR3aa: ASSLDRTASTIQY
j_gene: TRBJ1-2; v_gene: TRBV6-1; CDR3aa: ASSEEGHIGGYT
j_gene: TRBJ2-7; v_gene: TRBV7-2; CDR3aa: ASSLVPAGANSYEQY
j_gene: TRBJ1-3; v_gene: TRBV5-5; CDR3aa: ASSLVLSGNTIY
j_gene: TRBJ2-2; v_gene: TRBV5-6; CDR3aa: ASRPGLAGVGELF
j_gene: TRBJ1-1; v_gene: TRBV4-3; CDR3aa: ASSQDRVRPEAF
j_gene: TRBJ1-4; v_gene: TRBV19; CDR3aa: ASSKSAGTNEKLF
j_gene: TRBJ2-3; v_gene: TRBV19; CDR3aa: ASRPAGTASTDTQY
j_gene: TRBJ1-3; v_gene: TRBV5-6; CDR3aa: ASSFQQGSGNTIY
j_gene: TRBJ1-2; v_gene: TRBV5-4; CDR3aa: ASSLSVINYGYT
j_gene: TRBJ1-1; v_gene: TRBV4-3; CDR3aa: ASSHQGRNTEAF
j_gene: TRBJ2-1; v_gene: TRBV10-3; CDR3aa: AISEWDRDEQF
j_gene: TRBJ1-1; v_gene: TRBV2; CDR3aa: ASSERRGNTEAF
j_gene: TRBJ1-2; v_gene: TRBV19; CDR3aa: ASSSRTGALHGYT